This TCR beta chain emerged from a study of CD8+CD57+ T cells in acquired aplastic anemia. Genomic DNA was employed as the template in profiling TCR beta VDJ and CDR3. TCRdb recomputed calls from the reads with MiXCR, one row per CDR3 protein. The top ten clones hold around 0.82% of a sample with under 500,000 distinct CDR3 sequences, less than 35% of them seen once. Patients included in sequencing had previously demonstrated CD8+CD57+ cell expansion by flow cytometry. In its sample, this clonotype was seen many times. V trimming: 4 bases; J trimming: 1 base; junction bases outside the gene matches: 4. CDR3 length: 14 residues. CDR1 and CDR2 from the germline V gene are SGDLS and YYNGEE.

This TCR was recovered from a human donor with aplastic anemia. The sequenced material came from sorted CD4+, CD8+, or CD8+CD57+ T cells (not recorded which) from PBMCs. V usage is TRBV9 and J usage is TRBJ1-2; 7 bases fit TRBD1. Here the CDR3 reads CASSKGGDNYGYTF. In DNA form, the CDR3 reads TGTGCCAGCAGCAAAGGGGGCGATAACTATGGCTACACCTTC.